A single T cell receptor beta chain is shown here with its context. Its antigen target is currently unknown. There are no base qualities to consult, and no much larger clone falls within one base. The germline V gene specifies MNHEY as CDR1 and SVGAGI as CDR2. Taken from cysteine to phenylalanine, the CDR3 has 15 residues. Just the 45-base CDR3 DNA is kept, in frame starting at base 1. Trimming removed 1 base from V and 3 bases from J; the gene matches leave 3 bases unexplained. These data belong to a study of blood T cell repertoires in COVID-19 (dated by TCRdb to between 2020 and 2021). Describing the broader study: The collaborator samples originated in the United States, Italy and Spain and spanned the acute and convalescent phases of COVID-19. The prospective study material was composed of cDNA or gDNA derived from T cells, B-cell-depleted T cells, or PBMCs. The dataset comprised deeply sampled blood TCRbeta repertoires from subjects exposed to, actively infected with, or recovered from COVID-19. The repertoires were made available in a free public database intended to serve as a resource for research on the immune response to SARS-CoV-2. Samples were obtained from the ongoing ImmuneRACE study (first 160 participants) and from 1,000 to 1,500 subjects provided by 6 global collaborators. Nearly every sample came with metadata listing a de-identified subject ID, COVID-19 status, age in years and sex. Where available, HLA class I and class II types were obtained from metadata supplied by the sample provider rather than from assay-based typing.

The study at large found these results: The quantity of clinical and demographic metadata differed by source and by participant and was supplied without curation.

TCRbeta CDR3 regions were amplified from genomic DNA using the immunoSEQ Assay, a bias-controlled multiplex PCR. The study's processing was this. Nucleated cell counts per sample were estimated from amplification of reference gene primers within the assay. To quantify the absolute abundance of each unique TCRbeta CDR3 rearrangement, sequence reads were collapsed and filtered. For each sample, productive Simpson clonality was calculated as the square root of Simpson's diversity index over productive rearrangements. TCRdb retrieved this table from immuneACCESS and kept in-frame rearrangements only. Not all clones are present; in checked studies, unresolved V genes account for under half, and no reason is known for the remainder. V, J and clone size are taken as reported in that table, and D and trimming were inferred from the DNA itself. Here the sample has some 250,000 clones; roughly 80% occur a single time. Together, the top ten hold around 12% of the sample.

Each collaborating institution followed its own protocols to collect whole blood in K2EDTA tubes. For TCRbeta analysis, collaborator samples were shipped as frozen whole blood, as isolated PBMCs, or as DNA extracted from either sample type. Material: peripheral blood. The sequence was collected from a woman in her sixties with active or convalescent COVID-19. The rearranged chain carries TRBV6-5 and TRBJ2-7, with 10 bases aligning to TRBD1. In nucleotides, the sequence is TGTGCCAGCAGTTACTATGACAGGGGGCGCTACGAGCAGTACTTC. Translated, this gives CASSYYDRGRYEQYF.